A selection of T cell receptor beta chains follows, all from one sample in a study of cytomegalovirus exposure and HLA in healthy donors. Repertoires were generated with immunoSEQ multiplex PCR, while TCRdb's copy carries only in-frame clones and drops some. The profile shows 100,000 to 150,000 clones, about 70% of them singletons. The sequenced material came from PBMCs. Receptors originate from a woman in her 40s in good health and CMV-seronegative. The CDR3 runs from the conserved cysteine through the conserved F or W. Fields, in order: D gene, V gene, clone size, J gene, CDR3 DNA, CDR3 protein. D genes are given only for firm matches. Expanded clones get a size class; other rows say once, few or many, or leave the size out.

-	TRBV27	-	TRBJ2-1	TGTGCCAGCAGTTCCAGGGTGAATGAGCAGTTCTTC	CASSSRVNEQFF
-	TRBV5-4	-	TRBJ1-1	TGTGCCAGCAGCTCGGGGGGTACAGGGCCTTCCATGAACACTGAAGCTTTCTTT	CASSSGGTGPSMNTEAFF
-	TRBV30	-	TRBJ2-6	TGTGCCTGGCCCGACTCCTCTTCCTCTGGGGCCAACGTCCTGACTTTC	CAWPDSSSSGANVLTF
-	TRBV7-9	few	TRBJ2-1	TGTGCCAGCAGCTCTTACGGTTCGGGGGTAGGTAATGAGCAGTTCTTC	CASSSYGSGVGNEQFF
-	TRBV19	-	TRBJ1-5	TGTGCCAGTAGTATAACGGGGTTTGGTCAGCCCCAGCATTTT	CASSITGFGQPQHF
-	TRBV6-5	-	TRBJ2-7	TGTGCCAGCAGTTACTCTCTCTCCTACGAGCAGTACTTC	CASSYSLSYEQYF
-	TRBV9	few	TRBJ2-5	TGTGCCAGCAGCGTCGATTGGGCTAGCGCAGACGAGTACTTC	CASSVDWASADEYF
-	TRBV7-2	-	TRBJ1-5	TGTGCCAGCAGCTTTGAACCCACAGGGTCTCAGCCCCAGCATTTT	CASSFEPTGSQPQHF
TRBD1	TRBV12-5	-	TRBJ1-2	TGTGCTAGTGGTTCGACCAATGACAGGGGGACTGGCTACACCTTC	CASGSTNDRGTGYTF
-	TRBV7-9	-	TRBJ2-5	TGTGCCAGCTCCTCCGGGTGGAGGCTACAGACCCAGTACTTC	CASSSGWRLQTQYF
TRBD2	TRBV9	once	TRBJ2-7	TGTGCCAGCAGCCCACGCCCCGGGACTAGCGGGAGGAGTAACGAGCAGTACTTC	CASSPRPGTSGRSNEQYF
-	TRBV4-2	-	TRBJ1-5	TGTGCCAGCAGCCAAGATCATGGCGGTAGCAATCAGCCCCAGCATTTT	CASSQDHGGSNQPQHF
-	TRBV19	-	TRBJ2-7	TGTGCCAGTAGGCCGGGACAATCCTACGAGCAGTACTTC	CASRPGQSYEQYF
TRBD1	TRBV28	few	TRBJ1-5	TGTGCCAGCAGTTTCGCCACAGGGGACCAGCCCCAGCATTTT	CASSFATGDQPQHF
-	TRBV6-6	-	TRBJ1-3	TGTGCCAGCAGGACAGCAGACCTCTCTGGAAACACCATATATTTT	CASRTADLSGNTIYF
TRBD2	TRBV9	-	TRBJ2-3	TGTGCCAGCAGCGCCAGGAGCGGGGGCCAAGATACGCAGTATTTT	CASSARSGGQDTQYF
TRBD1	TRBV5-1	-	TRBJ2-3	TGCGCCAGCAGCTTGGCGGGACAGAAAGACACAGATACGCAGTATTTT	CASSLAGQKDTDTQYF
-	TRBV5-1	-	TRBJ2-1	TGCGCCAGCAGCGATTCCGCCCGTGTCGGGAGCTCCTACAATGAGCAGTTCTTC	CASSDSARVGSSYNEQFF
TRBD1	TRBV7-9	-	TRBJ1-5	TGTGCCAGCAGCTTGGGTTCGACAGGGGATAGCAATCAGCCCCAGCATTTT	CASSLGSTGDSNQPQHF
-	TRBV9	-	TRBJ2-7	TGTGCCAGCAGCGTAGGTCCACAGGACTACGAGCAGTACTTC	CASSVGPQDYEQYF
TRBD2	TRBV7-3	few	TRBJ2-1	TGTGCCAGAACAGCGGGAGGTTGCGCTGAGCAGTTCTTC	CARTAGGCAEQFF
TRBD2	TRBV7-9	-	TRBJ2-7	TGTGCCAGCAGCTCCCCCCGCGGGAGAGGGATTGGGGAGCAGTACTTC	CASSSPRGRGIGEQYF
TRBD1	TRBV2	-	TRBJ2-3	TGTGCCAGCAGGAGAGGGACAGGGCCAGATACGCAGTATTTT	CASRRGTGPDTQYF
TRBD2	TRBV10-3	-	TRBJ2-1	TGTGCCATCAGTGGTATGCTAGCGGGGGGGCCGAGCTCCTACAATGAGCAGTTCTTC	CAISGMLAGGPSSYNEQFF
-	TRBV14	-	TRBJ1-6	TGTGCCAGCAGCCAAGAAACAGGGAGATCACCCCTCCACTTT	CASSQETGRSPLHF
-	TRBV27	-	TRBJ2-7	TGTGCCAGCAGTTTATCTCACCGAGGATTCTCCTCCTACGAGCAGTACTTC	CASSLSHRGFSSYEQYF
-	TRBV5-4	-	TRBJ1-4	TGTGCCAGCAGCCCTGGACAGTCTAGGACTAATGAAAAACTGTTTTTT	CASSPGQSRTNEKLFF
TRBD2	TRBV7-3	-	TRBJ2-5	TGTGCCAGCAGCCTGGGGACTAGCGAACAAGAGACCCAGTACTTC	CASSLGTSEQETQYF
-	TRBV2	-	TRBJ2-2	TGTGCCAGCAGTGCAGGGATCACCGGGGAGCTGTTTTTT	CASSAGITGELFF
TRBD2	TRBV7-2	-	TRBJ2-2	TGTGCCAGCAGCTTAGGTCTACGGGAGGGCCCTTACACCGGGGAGCTGTTTTTT	CASSLGLREGPYTGELFF
-	TRBV7-6	-	TRBJ2-1	TGTGCCAGCAGCTCTCCGACACGATACAATGAGCAGTTCTTC	CASSSPTRYNEQFF
TRBD2	TRBV28	-	TRBJ2-3	TGTGCCAGCAGTTCCGGGACTAGCGGGAGGGCGTTGGAAGATACGCAGTATTTT	CASSSGTSGRALEDTQYF
TRBD2	TRBV11-2	-	TRBJ2-7	TGTGCCAGCAGCAACCACCCCCGGGGGGTCTACGAGCAGTACTTC	CASSNHPRGVYEQYF
-	TRBV30	-	TRBJ2-1	TGTGCCTGGAGATATCAGCGGAATGAGCAGTTCTTC	CAWRYQRNEQFF
TRBD1	TRBV15	-	TRBJ1-1	TGTGCCACCAGCAGACCTCAGGGACAGATCCAAGCTTTCTTT	CATSRPQGQIQAFF
TRBD1	TRBV6-6	-	TRBJ2-4	TGTGCCAGCTGGAGGGGGACAGGGGGGGGAAACATTCAGTACTTC	CASWRGTGGGNIQYF
-	TRBV7-2	-	TRBJ1-4	TGTGCCAGCAGCGGGTACAGGGAGTCGAATGAAAAACTGTTTTTT	CASSGYRESNEKLFF
TRBD2	TRBV7-2	-	TRBJ2-3	TGTGCCAGCAGCCGAATAGCGGGGGGGCCTAGCACAGATACGCAGTATTTT	CASSRIAGGPSTDTQYF
TRBD2	TRBV5-1	-	TRBJ2-5	TGCGCCAGCAGCTTGGGCGGGAGTCTGGAGGAGACCCAGTACTTC	CASSLGGSLEETQYF
-	TRBV5-6	-	TRBJ1-1	TGTGCCAGCAGCTTTCTGGGAGGGGCTGAAGCTTTCTTT	CASSFLGGAEAFF